A selection of T cell receptor beta chains follows, all from one sample in a study of blood T cell repertoires in COVID-19. Some clones are missing from TCRdb's copy, which holds only in-frame ones; the method was immunoSEQ multiplex PCR. Seen here are around 230,000 clones, about 83% observed once, and the top ten hold about 7.4%. Sequencing was performed on peripheral blood. All receptors come from a woman aged 45-65 years with acute or convalescent COVID-19. The CDR3 runs from the conserved cysteine through the conserved F or W. The order of the fields is D gene, J gene, V gene, clone size, CDR3 protein, CDR3 DNA. The D gene is left open where the match is weak. A clone size is listed for some rows: how often the clone was seen (once, few, many), or a class if it is expanded.

TRBD1,TRBJ1-4,TRBV5-5,NA,CASSLYRGREKLFF,TGTGCCAGCAGCTTATACAGGGGCAGGGAAAAACTGTTTTTT
TRBD2,TRBJ2-1,TRBV30,NA,CAGRLAGADNEQFF,TGTGCCGGACGACTAGCGGGAGCCGACAATGAGCAGTTCTTC
TRBD1,TRBJ1-1,TRBV12-3/TRBV12-4,NA,CASSSDRGAFF,TGTGCCAGCAGCTCGGACAGGGGAGCTTTCTTT
NA,TRBJ2-3,TRBV5-1,NA,CASSLAVGTDTQYF,TGCGCCAGCAGCTTGGCAGTTGGCACAGATACGCAGTATTTT
TRBD2,TRBJ2-7,TRBV5-6,NA,CASSTGLASSYEQYF,TGTGCCAGCAGCACCGGACTAGCTTCGTCCTACGAGCAGTACTTC
TRBD1,TRBJ1-2,TRBV9,once,CASSVGGWTGGGYTF,TGTGCCAGCAGCGTAGGAGGTTGGACAGGGGGTGGCTACACCTTC
NA,TRBJ1-1,TRBV7-2,NA,CASSLFQGNTEAFF,TGTGCCAGCAGCTTATTTCAGGGGAACACTGAAGCTTTCTTT
NA,TRBJ2-3,TRBV11-2,NA,CASSFRDSQDTQYF,TGTGCCAGCAGCTTTCGAGACTCACAAGATACGCAGTATTTT
TRBD2,TRBJ2-7,TRBV5-6,NA,CASSLQLAGGYKSLGEQYF,TGTGCCAGCAGCTTGCAACTAGCGGGAGGATATAAGAGTCTGGGCGAGCAGTACTTC
NA,TRBJ2-2,TRBV6-5,NA,CASIRAGEGPGELFF,TGTGCCAGCATCCGGGCAGGGGAGGGACCCGGGGAGCTGTTTTTT
NA,TRBJ2-1,TRBV10-2,NA,CASSESDPSRNEQFF,TGCGCCAGCAGTGAAAGTGACCCTTCTAGGAATGAGCAGTTCTTC
NA,TRBJ2-2,TRBV18,once,CASSPISTGELFF,TGTGCCAGCTCACCAATCTCCACCGGGGAGCTGTTTTTT
TRBD1,TRBJ1-1,TRBV11-2,NA,CASSLEGDREAFF,TGTGCCAGCAGCTTAGAAGGGGACAGGGAAGCTTTCTTT
TRBD1,TRBJ2-2,TRBV6-5,few,CASTLTGGISGELFF,TGTGCCAGCACCCTGACAGGGGGCATTTCCGGGGAGCTGTTTTTT
NA,TRBJ2-1,TRBV10-1,NA,CASSGGWPSATDSYNEQFF,TGCGCCAGCAGCGGAGGGTGGCCTAGCGCGACTGACTCCTACAATGAGCAGTTCTTC
TRBD2,TRBJ2-1,TRBV2,NA,CASKAGEYINEQFF,TGTGCCAGCAAAGCGGGAGAATATATCAATGAGCAGTTCTTC
TRBD2,TRBJ2-5,TRBV10-3,NA,CAISESPSGSRWETQYF,TGTGCCATCAGTGAGTCCCCCAGCGGGAGCCGGTGGGAGACCCAGTACTTC
NA,TRBJ1-1,TRBV7-9,once,CASSLGLGERTEAFF,TGTGCCAGCAGCTTGGGCCTTGGGGAGAGGACTGAAGCTTTCTTT
NA,TRBJ1-1,TRBV7-2,NA,CASSLAGQGTEAFF,TGTGCCAGCAGCTTAGCGGGGCAGGGGACTGAAGCTTTCTTT
TRBD2,TRBJ2-1,TRBV6-1,NA,CASSGASGQQQFLSYNEQFF,TGTGCCAGCAGTGGGGCTAGCGGGCAGCAACAATTTCTCTCCTACAATGAGCAGTTCTTC
NA,TRBJ2-7,TRBV5-8,NA,CASRRRSASYEQYF,TGTGCCAGCAGAAGGAGATCTGCTTCCTACGAGCAGTACTTC
NA,TRBJ1-2,TRBV18,NA,CASSPIGLNYGYTF,TGTGCCAGCTCACCAATTGGGCTTAACTATGGCTACACCTTC
TRBD1,TRBJ1-4,TRBV14,NA,CASTRRGQALGEKLFF,TGTGCCAGCACCCGGAGGGGGCAGGCTTTGGGTGAAAAACTGTTTTTT
TRBD1,TRBJ2-7,TRBV15,NA,CATSKAPGQGYEQYF,TGTGCCACCAGCAAAGCCCCGGGACAGGGGTACGAGCAGTACTTC
NA,TRBJ2-7,TRBV10-3,once,CAISAYYEAGEQYF,TGTGCCATCAGTGCCTACTATGAGGCCGGAGAGCAGTACTTC
NA,TRBJ1-5,TRBV27,NA,CASSLQVDQPQHF,TGTGCCAGCAGTTTACAGGTTGATCAGCCCCAGCATTTT
NA,TRBJ2-3,TRBV7-9,NA,CASSSWDSGTDTQYF,TGTGCCAGCAGCTCTTGGGACTCCGGAACAGATACGCAGTATTTT
NA,TRBJ1-4,TRBV6-5,NA,CASNRDIREKLFF,TGTGCCAGCAATCGGGACATTCGAGAAAAACTGTTTTTT
NA,TRBJ2-7,TRBV24-1,NA,CATSSGKSYEQYF,TGTGCCACCTCAAGCGGAAAATCCTACGAGCAGTACTTC
NA,TRBJ2-1,TRBV7-9,NA,CASSLALAANEQFF,TGTGCCAGCAGCTTAGCGTTAGCGGCTAATGAGCAGTTCTTC
TRBD1,TRBJ1-1,TRBV28,NA,CASLRTGARTPEAFF,TGTGCCAGCCTTCGGACAGGGGCAAGAACACCTGAAGCTTTCTTT
NA,TRBJ2-4,TRBV23-1,NA,CASSHQLSIRGSKAKNIQYF,TGCGCCAGCAGTCACCAATTATCTATCCGGGGATCTAAAGCCAAAAACATTCAGTACTTC
TRBD1,TRBJ2-2,TRBV19,NA,CASSTRDSPAGELFF,TGTGCCAGTAGTACACGGGACAGCCCAGCCGGGGAGCTGTTTTTT
TRBD1,TRBJ2-7,TRBV24-1,NA,CATSRTGGYEQYF,TGTGCCACCAGTAGGACAGGGGGCTACGAGCAGTACTTC
TRBD1,TRBJ1-1,TRBV2,NA,CASSLQGAGTEAFF,TGTGCCAGCAGTTTACAGGGGGCGGGCACTGAAGCTTTCTTT
TRBD2,TRBJ2-3,TRBV4-2,NA,CASSQDLRAGGTQYF,TGTGCCAGCAGCCAAGATCTTAGGGCGGGAGGTACGCAGTATTTT
NA,TRBJ1-1,TRBV29-1,NA,CSFRDEGRRDTEAFF,TGCAGCTTCCGGGACGAAGGAAGGAGGGACACTGAAGCTTTCTTT
TRBD2,TRBJ2-3,TRBV19,NA,CASSPTSGSADTQYF,TGTGCCAGTAGTCCGACTAGCGGGAGTGCAGATACGCAGTATTTT
TRBD1,TRBJ2-1,TRBV19,once,CASSMGGRGQGLNEQFF,TGTGCCAGTAGTATGGGTGGTCGGGGACAGGGTCTAAATGAGCAGTTCTTC
NA,TRBJ2-1,TRBV5-4,NA,CASSLEGIDNEQFF,TGTGCCAGCAGCTTGGAGGGGATTGACAATGAGCAGTTCTTC
TRBD1,TRBJ2-1,TRBV2,NA,CASKGQTHSEQFF,TGTGCCAGCAAGGGACAGACGCATTCTGAGCAGTTCTTC
TRBD2,TRBJ2-7,TRBV18,once,CASSPRGTSGSYEQYF,TGTGCCAGCTCACCACGGGGGACTAGCGGGAGCTACGAGCAGTACTTC
NA,TRBJ2-7,TRBV5-6,NA,CASSSRPDNYEQYF,TGTGCCAGCAGCTCCAGACCGGACAACTACGAGCAGTACTTC
TRBD2,TRBJ2-5,TRBV5-1,few,CASSLGLAGRQETQYF,TGCGCCAGCAGCTTGGGACTAGCGGGACGACAAGAGACCCAGTACTTC
NA,TRBJ2-5,TRBV7-9,NA,CASSVGLDGTQYF,TGTGCCAGCAGCGTAGGACTTGATGGGACCCAGTACTTC
TRBD2,TRBJ2-1,TRBV10-2,NA,CASGGTSAYNEQFF,TGCGCCAGCGGCGGGACTAGCGCCTACAATGAGCAGTTCTTC
TRBD2,TRBJ2-2,TRBV3-1/TRBV3-2,NA,CASSQGASGRAGGELFF,TGTGCCAGCAGCCAAGGGGCTAGCGGGAGGGCCGGCGGGGAGCTGTTTTTT
TRBD1,TRBJ2-3,TRBV24-1,NA,CATSEWDRGGTDTQYF,TGTGCCACCAGTGAATGGGACAGGGGAGGCACAGATACGCAGTATTTT
NA,TRBJ1-1,TRBV6-5,NA,CASSYGRGGTEAFF,TGTGCCAGCAGTTACGGGCGGGGGGGCACTGAAGCTTTCTTT
NA,TRBJ1-1,TRBV12-1,NA,CASSFAPPRPSPNTEAFF,TGTGCCAGCAGCTTTGCCCCTCCCAGGCCCTCCCCGAACACTGAAGCTTTCTTT
TRBD1,TRBJ1-1,TRBV20-1,few,CSASSGTGLIGEAFF,TGCAGTGCTAGTTCCGGGACAGGGTTGATTGGTGAAGCTTTCTTT
NA,TRBJ1-2,TRBV19,NA,CASSVYIPVGRASNYGYTF,TGTGCCAGTAGTGTCTATATTCCCGTGGGCAGGGCGTCCAACTATGGCTACACCTTC
NA,TRBJ1-1,TRBV6-5,NA,CASSWTRNTEAFF,TGTGCCAGCAGCTGGACACGGAACACTGAAGCTTTCTTT
TRBD2,TRBJ2-7,TRBV28,NA,CASSLEPSGRARNEQYF,TGTGCCAGCAGTTTGGAGCCTAGCGGGAGGGCCAGGAACGAGCAGTACTTC
NA,TRBJ2-7,TRBV5-1,NA,CASSLATQSGYEQYF,TGCGCCAGCAGCTTGGCGACGCAGAGCGGCTACGAGCAGTACTTC